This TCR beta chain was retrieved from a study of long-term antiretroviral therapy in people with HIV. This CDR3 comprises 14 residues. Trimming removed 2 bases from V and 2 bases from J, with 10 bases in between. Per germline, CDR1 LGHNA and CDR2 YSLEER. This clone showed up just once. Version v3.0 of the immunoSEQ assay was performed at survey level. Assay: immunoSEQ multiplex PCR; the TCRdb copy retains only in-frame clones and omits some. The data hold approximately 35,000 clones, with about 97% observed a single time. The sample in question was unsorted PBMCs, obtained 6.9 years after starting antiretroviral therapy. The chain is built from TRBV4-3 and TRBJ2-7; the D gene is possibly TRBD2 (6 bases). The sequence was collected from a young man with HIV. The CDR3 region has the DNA TGCGCCAGCAGCCAAAGACTAGACGCCTACGAGCAGTACTTC. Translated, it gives CASSQRLDAYEQYF.